This T cell receptor (beta chain) originates from a study of T cells after yellow fever vaccination. V was clipped by 6 bases and J by 2 bases, with 12 bases between them. CDR1 SGHTA and CDR2 FQGNSA come from the germline V gene. This CDR3 region has 14 residues. TCRdb used MiXCR to reprocess the 5' RACE reads, holding one entry per CDR3 protein. The sample has 100,000 to 150,000 distinct CDR3 sequences; roughly 15% are singletons. In the case of this clonotype: Its antigen remains unidentified.

Study-wide points: Though weaker, the secondary response peaked faster, on day 5 versus 15.

The receptor was derived from a man between 18 and 35 years old who received the YFV17D yellow fever vaccine. This material consisted of CD8+ T cells sorted from PBMCs, taken 5 days after the yellow fever booster vaccination. The V gene is TRBV7-2, the J gene TRBJ2-3; D is possibly TRBD2 (6 bases). The CDR3 nucleotides are TGTGCCAGCAGTTTCGGGGGACTCACAGATACGCAGTATTTT. This encodes CASSFGGLTDTQYF.